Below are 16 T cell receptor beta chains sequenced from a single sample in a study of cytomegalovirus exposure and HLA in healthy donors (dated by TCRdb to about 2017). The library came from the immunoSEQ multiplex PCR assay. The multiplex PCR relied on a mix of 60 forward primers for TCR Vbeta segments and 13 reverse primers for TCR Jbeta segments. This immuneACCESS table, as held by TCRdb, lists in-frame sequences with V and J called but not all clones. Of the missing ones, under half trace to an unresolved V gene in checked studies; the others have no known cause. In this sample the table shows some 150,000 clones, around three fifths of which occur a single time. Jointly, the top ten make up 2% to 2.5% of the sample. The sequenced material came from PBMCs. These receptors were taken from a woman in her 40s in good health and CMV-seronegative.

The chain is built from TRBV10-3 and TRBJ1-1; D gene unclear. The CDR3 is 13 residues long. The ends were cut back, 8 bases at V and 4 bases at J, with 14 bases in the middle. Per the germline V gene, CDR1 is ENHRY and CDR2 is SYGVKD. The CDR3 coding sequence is TGTGCCATCCGAGTGGAGGGTATCACTGAAGCTTTCTTT. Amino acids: CAIRVEGITEAFF.

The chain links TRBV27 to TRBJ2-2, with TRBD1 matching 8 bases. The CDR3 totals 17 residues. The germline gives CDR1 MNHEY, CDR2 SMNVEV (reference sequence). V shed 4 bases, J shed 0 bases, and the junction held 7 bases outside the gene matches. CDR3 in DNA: TGTGCCAGCAGTTGGGACAGGACCCATGCGAACACCGGGGAGCTGTTTTTT. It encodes CASSWDRTHANTGELFF.

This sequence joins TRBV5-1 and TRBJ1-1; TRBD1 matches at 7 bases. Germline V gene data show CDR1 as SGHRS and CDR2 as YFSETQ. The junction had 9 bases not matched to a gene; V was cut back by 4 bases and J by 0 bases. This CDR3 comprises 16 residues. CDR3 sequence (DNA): TGCGCCAGCAGCCCGTACGACAGGGCTATGAACACTGAAGCTTTCTTT. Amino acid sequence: CASSPYDRAMNTEAFF.

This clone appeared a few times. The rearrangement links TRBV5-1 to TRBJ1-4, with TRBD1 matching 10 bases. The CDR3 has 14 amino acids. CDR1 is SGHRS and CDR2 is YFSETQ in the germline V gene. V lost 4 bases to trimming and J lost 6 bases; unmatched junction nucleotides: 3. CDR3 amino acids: CASSPGTGDEKLFF. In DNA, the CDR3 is TGCGCCAGCAGCCCAGGGACAGGGGATGAAAAACTGTTTTTT.

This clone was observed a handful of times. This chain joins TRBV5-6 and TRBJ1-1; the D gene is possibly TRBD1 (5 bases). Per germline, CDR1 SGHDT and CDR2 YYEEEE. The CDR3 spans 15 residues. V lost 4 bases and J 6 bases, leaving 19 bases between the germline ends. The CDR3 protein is CASSTRGAGRAEAFF. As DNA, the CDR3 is TGTGCCAGCAGCACGAGGGGTGCCGGGAGGGCTGAAGCTTTCTTT.

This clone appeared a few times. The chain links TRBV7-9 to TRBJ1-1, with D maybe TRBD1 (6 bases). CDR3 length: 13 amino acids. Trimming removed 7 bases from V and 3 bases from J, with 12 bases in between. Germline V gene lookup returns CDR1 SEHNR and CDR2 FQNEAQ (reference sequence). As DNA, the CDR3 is TGTGCCAGCACCCTACAGGGCTACACTGAAGCTTTCTTT. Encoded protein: CASTLQGYTEAFF. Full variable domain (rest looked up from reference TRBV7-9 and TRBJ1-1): DTGVSQNPRHKITKRGQNVTFRCDPISEHNRLYWYRQTLGQGPEFLTYFQNEAQLEKSRLLSDRFSAERPKGSFSTLEIQRTEQGDSAMYLCASTLQGYTEAFFGQGTRLTVV.

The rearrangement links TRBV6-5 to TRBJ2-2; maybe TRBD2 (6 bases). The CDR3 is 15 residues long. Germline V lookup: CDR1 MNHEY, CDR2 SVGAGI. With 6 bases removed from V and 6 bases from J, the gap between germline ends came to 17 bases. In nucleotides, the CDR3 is TGTGCCAGCAGACCCTCCACGGGGGTGTCCGGGGAGCTGTTTTTT. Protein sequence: CASRPSTGVSGELFF.

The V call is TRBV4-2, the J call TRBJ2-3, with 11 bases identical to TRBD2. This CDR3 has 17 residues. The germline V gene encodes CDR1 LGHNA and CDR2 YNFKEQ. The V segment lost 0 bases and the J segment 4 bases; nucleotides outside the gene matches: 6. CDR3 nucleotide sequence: TGTGCCAGCAGCCAAGAGCTAGCGGGGGGCGAGGCAGATACGCAGTATTTT. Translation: CASSQELAGGEADTQYF.

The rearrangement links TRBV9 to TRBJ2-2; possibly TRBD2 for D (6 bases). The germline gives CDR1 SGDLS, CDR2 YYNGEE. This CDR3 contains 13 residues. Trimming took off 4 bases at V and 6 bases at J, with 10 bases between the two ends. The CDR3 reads CASSPWRAGELFF. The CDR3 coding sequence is TGTGCCAGCAGCCCATGGAGGGCCGGGGAGCTGTTTTTT. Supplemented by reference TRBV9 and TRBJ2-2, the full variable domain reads DSGVTQTPKHLITATGQRVTLRCSPRSGDLSVYWYQQSLDQGLQFLIQYYNGEERAKGNILERFSAQQFPDLHSELNLSSLELGDSALYFCASSPWRAGELFFGEGSRLTVL.

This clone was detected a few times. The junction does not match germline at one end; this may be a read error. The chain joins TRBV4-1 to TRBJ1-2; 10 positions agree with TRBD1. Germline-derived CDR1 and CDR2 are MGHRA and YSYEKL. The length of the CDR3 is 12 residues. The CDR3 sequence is CASSHPTGGPVF. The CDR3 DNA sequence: TGCGCCAGCAGCCATCCGACAGGGGGCCCTGTCTTC.

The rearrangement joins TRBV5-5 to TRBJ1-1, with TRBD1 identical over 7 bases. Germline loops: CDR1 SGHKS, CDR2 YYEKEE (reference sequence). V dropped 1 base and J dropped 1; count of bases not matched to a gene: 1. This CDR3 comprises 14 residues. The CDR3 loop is CASSLRQGNTEAFF. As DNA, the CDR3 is TGTGCCAGCAGCTTGAGACAGGGGAACACTGAAGCTTTCTTT.

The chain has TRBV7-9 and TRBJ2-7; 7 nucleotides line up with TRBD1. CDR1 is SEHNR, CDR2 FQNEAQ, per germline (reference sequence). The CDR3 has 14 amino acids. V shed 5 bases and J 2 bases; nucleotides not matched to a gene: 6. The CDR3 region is CASSLGGQTYEQYF. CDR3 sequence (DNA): TGTGCCAGCAGCCTAGGGGGACAGACCTACGAGCAGTACTTC.

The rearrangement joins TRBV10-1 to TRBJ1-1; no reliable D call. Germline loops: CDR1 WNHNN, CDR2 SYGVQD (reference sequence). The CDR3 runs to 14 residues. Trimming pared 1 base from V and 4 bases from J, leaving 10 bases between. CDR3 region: CASSEWREGTEAFF. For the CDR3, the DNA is TGCGCCAGCAGTGAGTGGAGGGAGGGCACTGAAGCTTTCTTT.

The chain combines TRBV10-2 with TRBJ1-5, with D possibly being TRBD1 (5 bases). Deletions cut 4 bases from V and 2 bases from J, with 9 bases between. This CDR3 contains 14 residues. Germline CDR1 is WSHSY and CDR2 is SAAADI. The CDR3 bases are TGCGCCAGCAGTGCGGGGGATGGCAATCAGCCCCAGCATTTT. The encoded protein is CASSAGDGNQPQHF.

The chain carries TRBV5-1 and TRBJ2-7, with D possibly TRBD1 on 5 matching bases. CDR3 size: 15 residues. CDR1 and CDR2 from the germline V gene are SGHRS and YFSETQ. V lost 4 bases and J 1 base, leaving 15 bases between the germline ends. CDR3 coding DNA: TGCGCCAGCAGCCCCATCGACAGTGTTTCCTACGAGCAGTACTTC. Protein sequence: CASSPIDSVSYEQYF.

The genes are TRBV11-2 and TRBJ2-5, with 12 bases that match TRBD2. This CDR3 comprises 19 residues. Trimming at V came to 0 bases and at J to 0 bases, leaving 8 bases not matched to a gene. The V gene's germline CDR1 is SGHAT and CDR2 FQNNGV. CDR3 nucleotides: TGTGCCAGCAGCTTAGATAGGCTAGCGGGGGGGCTGTACCAAGAGACCCAGTACTTC. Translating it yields CASSLDRLAGGLYQETQYF.